The 17 T cell receptor beta chains reported below all come from one sample, sequenced in a study of blood T cell repertoires in COVID-19. Repertoires were generated with immunoSEQ multiplex PCR, while TCRdb's copy carries only in-frame clones and drops some. The sample has 110,000 or so clones, 75% to 90% seen once. Sequencing input: peripheral blood. The origin of the receptors is a woman aged 45-60 years with acute or convalescent COVID-19.

This clone was recorded only once. This sequence joins TRBV19 and TRBJ1-1, with TRBD1 identical over 8 bases. Germline-derived CDR1 and CDR2 are LNHDA and SQIVND (reference sequence). The CDR3 is 14 amino acids. V shed 0 bases and J 10 bases; nucleotides not matched to a gene: 7. In DNA, the CDR3 is TGTGCCAGTAGTATAGACGCAGGGGGCGCATCAGCTTTCTTT. Translated: CASSIDAGGASAFF.

The chain joins TRBV6-5 to TRBJ2-5, with 8 bases fitting TRBD1. J was trimmed by 4 bases and V by 7 bases; bases with no gene match: 5. The CDR3 is 13 amino acids. The germline gives CDR1 MNHEY, CDR2 SVGAGI. CDR3 DNA sequence: TGTGCCAGCACGGCAGGGGGCGGAGAGACCCAGTACTTC. Its translation: CASTAGGGETQYF.

This chain joins TRBV18 and TRBJ2-7; 10 nucleotides agree with TRBD1. V shed 3 bases and J 4 bases; nucleotides not matched to a gene: 3. Germline V CDR1 and CDR2: KGHSH, LQKENI. The CDR3 length is 14 residues. The CDR3 loop is CASSPGTGEYEQYF. The CDR3 DNA sequence: TGTGCCAGCTCACCGGGGACAGGGGAATACGAGCAGTACTTC.

This clone was seen a handful of times. The chain employs TRBV10-3 and TRBJ2-2; 13 bases fit TRBD2. Germline V gene lookup returns CDR1 ENHRY and CDR2 SYGVKD. Trimming took 10 bases from V and 8 from J; bases not matched to a gene: 10. This CDR3 spans 15 amino acids. The CDR3 DNA is TGTGCCACCCAATGGACTAGCGGGAGACTAGGGGAGCTGTTTTTT. Amino acids: CATQWTSGRLGELFF.

The gene calls are TRBV11-3 and TRBJ1-1; D is uncertain. The V end was cut by 2 bases, the J end by 3 bases, with 7 bases between. Germline CDR1 and CDR2: SGHNT and YENEEA. There are 13 residues in the CDR3. The CDR3 is CASSLYEYTEAFF. CDR3 DNA: TGTGCCAGCAGCTTATATGAGTACACTGAAGCTTTCTTT.

The chain combines TRBV6-2 or TRBV6-3 with TRBJ2-1; D perhaps matches TRBD1 (5 bases). This CDR3 has 15 residues. Trimming took 5 bases from V and 5 from J, leaving 16 bases between them. Per germline, CDR1 MNHEY and CDR2 SVGEGT. The CDR3 DNA reads as TGTGCCAGCAGTCCCCTGGGGCGGCCCAACAATGAGCAGTTCTTC. This sequence encodes CASSPLGRPNNEQFF.

The rearrangement links TRBV24-1 to TRBJ1-5; a possible D gene is TRBD1 (5 bases). The CDR3 loop spans 13 amino acids. The germline CDR1 and CDR2 sequences are KGHDR and SFDVKD. Between the trimmed V and J ends, which lost 4 bases and 6 bases, there was a span of 9 bases. The CDR3 DNA sequence: TGTGCCACCAGTGAAAGGGGCGTTCAGCCCCAGCATTTT. It specifies CATSERGVQPQHF.

The rearrangement uses TRBV25-1 and TRBJ2-5, with D perhaps matching TRBD1 (6 bases). Germline V gives CDR1 MGHDK, CDR2 SYGVNS. Between the trimmed V and J ends, which lost 4 bases and 5 bases, there was a span of 11 bases. CDR3 size: 13 residues. This CDR3 is CASSGGQGETQYF. DNA for the CDR3: TGTGCCAGCAGTGGGGGGCAGGGGGAGACCCAGTACTTC.

The chain's CDR3 is CAWAEIAGLDTQYF. DNA for the CDR3: TGTGCCTGGGCCGAAATAGCGGGGTTAGATACGCAGTATTTT. The chain joins TRBV30 to TRBJ2-3, with 8 bases aligning to TRBD2. The CDR3 sequence is 14 residues long. Germline assignment: CDR1 GTSNPN and CDR2 SVGIG (reference sequence). The ends lost 5 bases at V and 5 bases at J; junction bases unmatched: 9.

The V and J genes are TRBV29-1 and TRBJ2-1, with TRBD1 matching over 8 bases. Germline assignment: CDR1 SQVTM and CDR2 ANQGSEA. The CDR3 extends over 13 amino acids. Trimming removed 4 bases from V and 10 bases from J; junction bases left unmatched: 9. The CDR3 bases are TGCAGCGTTGTGCAGGACAGGGTGAGAGAGCAGTTCTTC. This gives the protein CSVVQDRVREQFF.

The chain is built from TRBV11-2 and TRBJ1-1; D remains unclear. Trimming pared 2 bases from V and 7 bases from J, leaving 11 bases between. The germline gives CDR1 SGHAT, CDR2 FQNNGV. CDR3 size: 13 residues. The CDR3 nucleotides read TGTGCCAGCAGCTTAAGCGTTGTCTTTGAAGCTTTCTTT. Translated: CASSLSVVFEAFF.

The genes are TRBV5-1 and TRBJ2-5; maybe TRBD2 (5 bases). The CDR3 loop spans 13 amino acids. V was shortened by 4 bases and J by 4 bases, with 11 bases between the two germline ends. Germline CDR1 SGHRS, CDR2 YFSETQ. CDR3 in amino acids: CASSGGRRETQYF. CDR3 bases: TGCGCCAGCAGCGGCGGGCGCAGAGAGACCCAGTACTTC.

V usage is TRBV5-6 and J usage is TRBJ1-3, with D possibly TRBD1 on 5 matching bases. Germline CDR1 SGHDT, CDR2 YYEEEE. Trimming pared 0 bases from V and 4 bases from J, leaving 17 bases between. The CDR3 loop spans 17 amino acids. The CDR3 DNA is TGTGCCAGCAGCTTGGCCGGAAAGGGGCTCATCGGAAACACCATATATTTT. The encoded protein is CASSLAGKGLIGNTIYF.

The V gene is TRBV28, the J gene TRBJ1-2, with D tentatively TRBD1 (5 bases). The length of the CDR3 is 9 residues. The V gene's germline CDR1 is MDHEN and CDR2 SYDVKM. The CDR3 nucleotides are TGTGCTAGGGGTTATGGCTACACCTTC. It codes for CARGYGYTF.

The V gene is TRBV11-2, the J gene TRBJ1-1; D unclear. The V end was cut by 0 bases, the J end by 3 bases, with 11 bases between. This CDR3 region has 15 residues. In germline, CDR1 is SGHAT, CDR2 FQNNGV. The CDR3 region is CASSLEPWADTEAFF. The DNA for the CDR3 is TGTGCCAGCAGCTTAGAGCCATGGGCTGACACTGAAGCTTTCTTT.

The genes are TRBV5-1 and TRBJ2-1, with 9 positions matching TRBD1. J was trimmed by 3 bases and V by 4 bases; bases with no gene match: 8. Looked up from germline, CDR1 is SGHRS and CDR2 is YFSETQ. The CDR3 totals 16 residues. The CDR3 nucleotides are TGCGCCAGCAGCCCCCACAGGGGGCAACGCTACAATGAGCAGTTCTTC. Its protein is CASSPHRGQRYNEQFF.

The chain links TRBV28 to TRBJ2-7; perhaps TRBD1 as D (6 bases). This CDR3 has 13 amino acids. Germline-derived CDR1 and CDR2 are MDHEN and SYDVKM. V gave up 7 bases and J gave up 3 bases, with 13 bases separating them. The CDR3 DNA is TGTGCCAGCACCGTGACAGGAATCTACGAGCAGTACTTC. Its translation: CASTVTGIYEQYF.